This T cell receptor beta chain stems from a study of tumor and adjacent non-tumor tissue in lung cancer. Looking at the study overall: Patients comprised about a dozen adenocarcinoma, a couple of squamous cell carcinoma and 1 small cell lung cancer. The patients, roughly eleven men and a few women, were 31 to 76 with stage I to III disease.

Findings and limits, study-wide: Normal lung showed higher cumulative top 100 clone frequency than tumor. Tumor TCR diversity, when higher, was linked to shorter survival.

No cell sorting was done before RNA was extracted from the tissue. This clonotype is a singleton in its sample. Antigen unknown. The library came from three nested PCR rounds adapted from ARM-PCR protocols. Each CDR3 protein is one row after TCRdb ran MiXCR on the multiplex PCR reads. The sample has tens of thousands of distinct CDR3 sequences; 72% are singletons. V shed 10 bases, J shed 5 bases, and the junction held 15 bases outside the gene matches. This CDR3 is built from 16 residues. Germline loops: CDR1 MNHNS, CDR2 SASEGT. The sequencing input was lung tumor tissue. This TCR was recovered from a middle-aged woman with non-small cell lung cancer. The rearrangement joins TRBV6-1 to TRBJ2-3, with 10 bases that match TRBD2. CDR3 nucleotide sequence: TGTGCCATTAGTGAAAAAGCGGGAGGGGGCCGAGATACGCAGTATTTT. This translates into CAISEKAGGGRDTQYF.